This T cell receptor beta chain was profiled in a study of molecular identifiers for immune sequencing clone quantification. The CDR3 has 14 residues. CDR1 SEHNR and CDR2 FQNEAQ come from the germline V gene (reference sequence). The V gene end was trimmed by 3 bases and the J gene end by 5 bases; junction bases not matched to a gene: 6. TCRdb re-called the PCR reads through MiXCR, storing one row per CDR3 protein. The table has approximately 550,000 distinct CDR3 sequences, roughly a fifth seen once; the top ten hold more than 0.8%. Naive CD8 T cells were sorted as CD8+CD4-CCR7+CD45RA+. This chain connects TRBV7-9 to TRBJ2-5; the match to TRBD1 covers 7 bases. Sequencing was done on a sample of naive CD8+ T cells from blood, with Jurkat cell RNA spiked in. Indicated subset: FACS-sorted CD8+CD4-CCR7+CD45RA+ naive T cells. The sequence was collected from a human donor in good health. Some libraries in this study had Jurkat cell RNA spiked in. The CDR3 reads CASSLGQGEETQYF. CDR3 sequence (DNA): TGTGCCAGCAGCTTGGGGCAGGGGGAGGAGACCCAGTACTTC.